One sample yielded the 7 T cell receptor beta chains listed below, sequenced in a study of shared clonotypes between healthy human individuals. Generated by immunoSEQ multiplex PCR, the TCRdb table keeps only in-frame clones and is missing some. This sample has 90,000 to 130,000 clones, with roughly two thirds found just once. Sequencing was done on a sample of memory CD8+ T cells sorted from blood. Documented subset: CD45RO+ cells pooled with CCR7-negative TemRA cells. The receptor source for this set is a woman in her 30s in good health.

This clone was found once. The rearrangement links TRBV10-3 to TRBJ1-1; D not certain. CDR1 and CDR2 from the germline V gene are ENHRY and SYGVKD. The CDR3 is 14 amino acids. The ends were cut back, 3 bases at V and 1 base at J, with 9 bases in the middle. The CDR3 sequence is CAISENGENTEAFF. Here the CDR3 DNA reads TGTGCCATCAGTGAAAATGGGGAGAACACTGAAGCTTTCTTT.

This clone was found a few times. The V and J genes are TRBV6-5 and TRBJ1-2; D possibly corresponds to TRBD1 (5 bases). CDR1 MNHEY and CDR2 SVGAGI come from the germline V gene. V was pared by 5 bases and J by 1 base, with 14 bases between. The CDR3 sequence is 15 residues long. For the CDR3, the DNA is TGTGCCAGCAGTAACTGGGACGGGCGTAACTATGGCTACACCTTC. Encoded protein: CASSNWDGRNYGYTF.

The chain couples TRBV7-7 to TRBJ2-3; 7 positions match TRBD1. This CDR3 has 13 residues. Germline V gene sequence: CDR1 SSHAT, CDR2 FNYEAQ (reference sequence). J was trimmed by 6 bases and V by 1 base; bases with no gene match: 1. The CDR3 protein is CASSLGQGDTQYF. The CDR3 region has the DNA TGTGCCAGCAGCTTAGGACAGGGTGATACGCAGTATTTT. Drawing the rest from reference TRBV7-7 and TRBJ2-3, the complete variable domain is GAGVSQSPRYKVTKRGQDVTLRCDPISSHATLYWYQQALGQGPEFLTYFNYEAQPDKSGLPSDRFSAERPEGSISTLTIQRTEQRDSAMYRCASSLGQGDTQYFGPGTRLTVL.

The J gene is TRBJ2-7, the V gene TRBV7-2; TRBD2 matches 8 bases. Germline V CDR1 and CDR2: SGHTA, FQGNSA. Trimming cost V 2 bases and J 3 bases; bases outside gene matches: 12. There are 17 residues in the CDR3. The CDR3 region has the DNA TGTGCCAGCAGCTTACGCTCACTAGCGGCTTTTTTCTACGAGCAGTACTTC. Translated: CASSLRSLAAFFYEQYF.

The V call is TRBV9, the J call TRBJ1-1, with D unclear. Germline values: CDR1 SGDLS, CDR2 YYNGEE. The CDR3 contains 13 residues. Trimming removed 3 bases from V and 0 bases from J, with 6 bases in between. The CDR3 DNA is TGTGCCAGCAGCGCAACGCTGAACACTGAAGCTTTCTTT. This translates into CASSATLNTEAFF.

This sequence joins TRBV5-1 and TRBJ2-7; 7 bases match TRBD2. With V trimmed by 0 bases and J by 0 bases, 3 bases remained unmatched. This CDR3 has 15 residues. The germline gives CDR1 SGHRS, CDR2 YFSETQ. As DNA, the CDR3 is TGCGCCAGCAGCTTGGAGGGCGGGAGCTCCTACGAGCAGTACTTC. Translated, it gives CASSLEGGSSYEQYF.

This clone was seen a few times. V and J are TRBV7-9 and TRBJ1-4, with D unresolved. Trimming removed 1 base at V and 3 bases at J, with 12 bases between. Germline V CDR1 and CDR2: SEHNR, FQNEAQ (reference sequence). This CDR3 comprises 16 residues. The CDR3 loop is CASSLGRSAPNEKLFF. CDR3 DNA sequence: TGTGCCAGCAGCTTAGGGAGATCTGCACCTAATGAAAAACTGTTTTTT.